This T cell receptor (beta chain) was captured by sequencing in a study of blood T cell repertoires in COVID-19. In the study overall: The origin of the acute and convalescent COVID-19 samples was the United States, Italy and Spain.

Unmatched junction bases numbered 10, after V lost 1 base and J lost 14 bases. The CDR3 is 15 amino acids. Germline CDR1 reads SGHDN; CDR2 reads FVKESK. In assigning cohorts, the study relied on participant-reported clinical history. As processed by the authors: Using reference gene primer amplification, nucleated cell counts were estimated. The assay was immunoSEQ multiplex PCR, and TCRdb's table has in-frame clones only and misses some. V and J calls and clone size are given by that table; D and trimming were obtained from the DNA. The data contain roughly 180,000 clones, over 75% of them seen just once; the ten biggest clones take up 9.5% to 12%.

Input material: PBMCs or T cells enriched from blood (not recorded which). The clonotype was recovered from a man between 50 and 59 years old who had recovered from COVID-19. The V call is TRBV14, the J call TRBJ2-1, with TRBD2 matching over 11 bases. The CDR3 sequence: CASSQGLAGGVREFF. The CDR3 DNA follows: TGTGCCAGCAGCCAAGGGCTAGCGGGGGGTGTCCGGGAGTTCTTC.